Below, 2 T cell receptor beta chains from the same sample are listed, as sequenced in a study of molecular identifiers for immune sequencing clone quantification. TCRdb re-called the PCR reads with MiXCR, one entry per CDR3 protein. The sample carries tens of thousands of distinct CDR3 sequences, 24% recorded once. Sequenced sample: naive CD8+ T cells from blood, with Jurkat cell RNA spiked in. The subset: FACS-sorted CD8+CD4-CCR7+CD45RA+ naive T cells. These receptors came from a human donor in good health. Some libraries in this study had Jurkat cell RNA spiked in.

Many counts were recorded for this clonotype. The chain employs TRBV6-2 or TRBV6-3 and TRBJ1-5, with no clear D. The germline gives CDR1 MNHEY, CDR2 SVGEGT. The V end was cut by 6 bases, the J end by 5 bases, with 17 bases between. The CDR3 consists of 15 residues. The DNA of the CDR3 is TGTGCCAGCAGCCGCGACACATCCCTCTATCAGCCCCAGCATTTT. Translation gives CASSRDTSLYQPQHF.

This clonotype was found many times. This chain links TRBV20-1 with TRBJ2-1; TRBD2 aligns across 10 bases. From germline, CDR1 is DFQATT and CDR2 SNEGSKA (reference sequence). CDR3 length: 16 residues. Trimming took 0 bases from V and 8 from J; bases not matched to a gene: 10. DNA of the CDR3: TGCAGTGCTAGAGACCCCGGGCTAGCGGGAGTAGATGAGCAGTTCTTC. It is translated as CSARDPGLAGVDEQFF.